This TCR beta chain was recorded in a study of low-dose radiotherapy and immunotherapy resistance in tumors. As for the study in general: 1 Gy per fraction was delivered to Cohort 2 every two weeks, for 13 Gy total over 26 weeks. Every two weeks, one day ahead of radiation and immunotherapy, cyclophosphamide 200 mg/m2 was given (intravenously). Oral aspirin 300 mg was taken by patients daily for four cycles from cycle 1 day 1.

Regarding time point: after trial treatment. Noted treatment: LDRT plus nivolumab, ipilimumab, low-dose cyclophosphamide and aspirin (RACIN trial). At least ten counts were recorded for this clonotype. The germline V gene encodes CDR1 SGHTA and CDR2 FQGNSA. The CDR3 loop spans 15 amino acids. Trimming left V 1 base short and J 0 bases short, with 4 bases between. Priming of first-strand cDNA relied on TRAV- and TRBV-specific primers (covering alpha and beta chains). For amplifying TCRs, the PCR ran for about 20 cycles with Phusion, which was used together with a constant-region primer and the adapter on the V primers. TCRdb recomputed calls from the reads with MiXCR, one row per CDR3 protein. The sample has about 84,000 distinct CDR3 sequences; under 20% are singletons.

This TCR was recovered from a male donor with prostate cancer. Sequenced material: PBMCs, taken after low-dose radiotherapy plus immunotherapy. V and J are TRBV7-2 and TRBJ2-6, with D hard to call. The CDR3 DNA reads TGTGCCAGCAGCTTAGTGGCCTCTGGGGCCAACGTCCTGACTTTC. It codes for CASSLVASGANVLTF. The entire variable domain, with the rest obtained from reference TRBV7-2 and TRBJ2-6, is as follows: GAGVSQSPSNKVTEKGKDVELRCDPISGHTALYWYRQSLGQGLEFLIYFQGNSAPDKSGLPSDRFSAERTGGSVSTLTIQRTQQEDSAVYLCASSLVASGANVLTFGAGSRLTVL.